This paragraph covers one T cell receptor beta chain sequence. The source of the sample is a study of PD-1 blockade in classical Hodgkin lymphoma. V lost 3 bases and J 3 bases, leaving 11 bases between the germline ends. The CDR3 length is 13 residues. Per the germline V gene, CDR1 is GTSNPN and CDR2 is SVGIG (reference sequence). Time point specified: cycle 4 day 1 (C4D1), after more than five weeks of nivolumab. Exposure to brentuximab vedotin varied, and each patient had relapsed following autologous stem cell transplantation. Best outcomes ranged across complete response, partial response and progressive disease. This table comes from immunoSEQ multiplex PCR, and its TCRdb copy is limited to in-frame clones, with some not included. Found here are roughly 94,000 clones, approximately 94% of them singletons; the top ten hold less than 2%.

This receptor was taken from a human donor with classical Hodgkin lymphoma. The sequenced sample was peripheral blood mononuclear cells (PBMCs), obtained before the fourth cycle of nivolumab. The chain has TRBV30 and TRBJ1-2, with D possibly being TRBD1 (6 bases). CDR3 nucleotides: TGTGCCTGGAGATCTAGGGGGGACTATGGCTACACCTTC. Translation: CAWRSRGDYGYTF.